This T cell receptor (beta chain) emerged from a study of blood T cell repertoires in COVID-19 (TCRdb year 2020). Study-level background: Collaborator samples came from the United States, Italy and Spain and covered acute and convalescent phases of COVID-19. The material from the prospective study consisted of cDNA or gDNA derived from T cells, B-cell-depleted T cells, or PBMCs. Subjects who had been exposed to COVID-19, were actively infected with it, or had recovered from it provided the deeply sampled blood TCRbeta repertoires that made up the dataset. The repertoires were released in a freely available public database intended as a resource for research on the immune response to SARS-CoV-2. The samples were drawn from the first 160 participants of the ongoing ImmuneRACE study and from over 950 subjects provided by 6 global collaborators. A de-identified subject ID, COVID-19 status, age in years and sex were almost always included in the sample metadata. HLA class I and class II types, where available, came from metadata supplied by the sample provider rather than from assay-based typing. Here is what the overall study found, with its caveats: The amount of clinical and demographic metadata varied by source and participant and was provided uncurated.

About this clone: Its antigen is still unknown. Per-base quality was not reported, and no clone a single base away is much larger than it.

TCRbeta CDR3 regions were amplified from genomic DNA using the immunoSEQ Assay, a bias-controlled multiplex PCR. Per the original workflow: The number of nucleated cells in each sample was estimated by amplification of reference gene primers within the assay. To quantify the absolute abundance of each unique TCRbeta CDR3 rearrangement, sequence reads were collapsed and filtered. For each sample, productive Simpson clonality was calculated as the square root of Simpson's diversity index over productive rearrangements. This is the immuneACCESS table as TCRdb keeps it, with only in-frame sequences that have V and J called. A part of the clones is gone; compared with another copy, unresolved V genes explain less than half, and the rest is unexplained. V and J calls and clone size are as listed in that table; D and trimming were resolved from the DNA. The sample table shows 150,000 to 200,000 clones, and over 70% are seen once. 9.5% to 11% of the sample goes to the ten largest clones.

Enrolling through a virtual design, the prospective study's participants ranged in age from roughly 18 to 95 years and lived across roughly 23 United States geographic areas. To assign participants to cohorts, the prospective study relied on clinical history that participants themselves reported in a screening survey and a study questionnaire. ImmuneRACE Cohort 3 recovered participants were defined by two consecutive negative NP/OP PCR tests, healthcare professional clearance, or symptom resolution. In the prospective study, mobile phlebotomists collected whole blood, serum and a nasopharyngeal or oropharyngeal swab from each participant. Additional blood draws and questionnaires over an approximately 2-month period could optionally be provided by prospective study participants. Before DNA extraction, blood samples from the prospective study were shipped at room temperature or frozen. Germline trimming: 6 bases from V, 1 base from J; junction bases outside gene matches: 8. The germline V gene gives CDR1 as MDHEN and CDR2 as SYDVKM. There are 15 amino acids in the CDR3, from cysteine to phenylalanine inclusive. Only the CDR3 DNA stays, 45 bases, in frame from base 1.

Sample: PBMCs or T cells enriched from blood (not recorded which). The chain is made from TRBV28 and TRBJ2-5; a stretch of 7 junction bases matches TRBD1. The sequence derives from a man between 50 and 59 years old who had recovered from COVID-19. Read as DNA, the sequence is TGTGCCAGCAGGCCCCTCGGGACAGTCCAAGAGACCCAGTACTTC. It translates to CASRPLGTVQETQYF.